This paragraph covers one TCR beta chain sequence. Its antigen is unknown. Input was roughly 616 ng to 6,500 ng of genomic DNA from tumor or blood. This specimen comes from a study of T cells in tumors after PD-1 blockade. Broader study findings: Peripheral recruitment is suggested, as some novel exhausted tumor clones were in pre-treatment blood.

Libraries were prepared by immunoSEQ multiplex PCR; TCRdb keeps only in-frame clonotypes and omits some of them. Among around 35,000 clones listed, 73% were seen once. Trimming stripped 5 bases from V and 0 bases from J, with 7 bases between. The CDR3 contains 14 residues. CDR1 and CDR2 from the germline V gene are SGHAT and FQDESV (reference sequence). Specimen: PBMCs, collected after anti-PD-1 treatment. The chain links TRBV11-1 to TRBJ2-2; no clear D gene. The clonotype originates from a human donor with basal cell carcinoma. The CDR3 is CASSRDSNTGELFF. Written as DNA, the CDR3 is TGTGCCAGCAGCCGCGACTCGAACACCGGGGAGCTGTTTTTT.